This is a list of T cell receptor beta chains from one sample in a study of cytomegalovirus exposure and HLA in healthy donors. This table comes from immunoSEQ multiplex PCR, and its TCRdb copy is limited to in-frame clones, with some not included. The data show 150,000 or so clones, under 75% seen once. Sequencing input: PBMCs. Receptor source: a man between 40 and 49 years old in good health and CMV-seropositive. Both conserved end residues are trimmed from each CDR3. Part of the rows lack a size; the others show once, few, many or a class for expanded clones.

cdr3_aa: SVERGQGTEAF; j_call: TRBJ1-1; v_call: TRBV29-1; clone_size: -
cdr3_aa: ASSHSSGYNEQF; j_call: TRBJ2-1; v_call: TRBV19; clone_size: -
cdr3_aa: ASSLQGSNQPQH; j_call: TRBJ1-5; v_call: TRBV7-8; clone_size: -
cdr3_aa: ASSVAGVNTEAF; j_call: TRBJ1-1; v_call: TRBV9; clone_size: -
cdr3_aa: ASTPGGSPLH; j_call: TRBJ1-6; v_call: TRBV6-5; clone_size: -
cdr3_aa: ASSSDWLETQY; j_call: TRBJ2-5; v_call: TRBV5-4; clone_size: -
cdr3_aa: AWIQTEAF; j_call: TRBJ1-1; v_call: TRBV30; clone_size: -
cdr3_aa: ASSVLGSSTDTQY; j_call: TRBJ2-3; v_call: TRBV9; clone_size: -
cdr3_aa: ASSLSGRSEQF; j_call: TRBJ2-1; v_call: TRBV27; clone_size: -
cdr3_aa: ASSGGQAPEA; j_call: TRBJ1-4; v_call: TRBV7-2; clone_size: once
cdr3_aa: AIGLAGGPSYNEQF; j_call: TRBJ2-1; v_call: TRBV6-6; clone_size: once
cdr3_aa: ASSLRETQY; j_call: TRBJ2-5; v_call: TRBV28; clone_size: few
cdr3_aa: ASSLAGSGNTIY; j_call: TRBJ1-3; v_call: TRBV7-2; clone_size: -
cdr3_aa: ASRERTGVRQPQH; j_call: TRBJ1-5; v_call: TRBV2; clone_size: few
cdr3_aa: ASSSRQGGEKLF; j_call: TRBJ1-4; v_call: TRBV5-4; clone_size: few
cdr3_aa: ASSPPRVGYNSPLH; j_call: TRBJ1-6; v_call: TRBV18; clone_size: -
cdr3_aa: ASSDGTGDLLNYGYT; j_call: TRBJ1-2; v_call: TRBV2; clone_size: -
cdr3_aa: ASSSTSLDRGLVEQY; j_call: TRBJ2-7; v_call: TRBV27; clone_size: -
cdr3_aa: ASSPTGSNQPQH; j_call: TRBJ1-5; v_call: TRBV27; clone_size: -
cdr3_aa: ASSPGQQSQPQH; j_call: TRBJ1-5; v_call: TRBV18; clone_size: -